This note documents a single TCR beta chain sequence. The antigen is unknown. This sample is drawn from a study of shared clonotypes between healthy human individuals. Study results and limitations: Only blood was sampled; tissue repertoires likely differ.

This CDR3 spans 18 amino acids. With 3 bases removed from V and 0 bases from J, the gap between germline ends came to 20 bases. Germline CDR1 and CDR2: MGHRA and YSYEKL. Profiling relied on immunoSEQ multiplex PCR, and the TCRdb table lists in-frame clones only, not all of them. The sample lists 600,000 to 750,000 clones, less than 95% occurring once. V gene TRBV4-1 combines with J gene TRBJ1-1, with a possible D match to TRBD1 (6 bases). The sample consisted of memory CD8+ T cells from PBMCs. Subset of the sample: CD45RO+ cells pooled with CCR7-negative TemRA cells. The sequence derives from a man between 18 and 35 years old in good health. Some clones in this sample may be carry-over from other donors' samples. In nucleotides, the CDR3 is TGCGCCAGCAGCCACCACTCAGGGGCCGCGGGTTTGAACACTGAAGCTTTCTTT. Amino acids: CASSHHSGAAGLNTEAFF.